This T cell receptor beta chain was captured by sequencing in a study of blood T cell repertoires in COVID-19. The CDR3 loop spans 15 amino acids. V was cut by 1 base and J by 6 bases, with 13 bases left in between. The germline V gene encodes CDR1 MNHEY and CDR2 SMNVEV (reference sequence). Membership in each cohort depended on participant-reported clinical history. The assay was immunoSEQ multiplex PCR, and TCRdb's table has in-frame clones only and misses some. The sample has hundreds of thousands of clones, roughly nine tenths seen once. The gene calls are TRBV27 and TRBJ2-1, with D tentatively TRBD2 (5 bases). Input material: PBMCs or T cells enriched from blood (not recorded which). The sequence came from a man aged 30-40 years who had recovered from COVID-19. The CDR3 DNA reads TGTGCCAGCAGTTTATTCGGGATCCGGGCCAATGAGCAGTTCTTC. Protein sequence: CASSLFGIRANEQFF.